Detailed here is one TCR beta chain. The antigen it recognizes is unknown. Base qualities are not recorded, but no much larger clone differs from it by a single base. Participants in the prospective study were enrolled through a virtual design, were aged roughly 18 to 100 years, and lived in roughly 24 United States geographic areas. Cohort assignment in the prospective study relied on participant-reported clinical history from a screening survey and a study questionnaire. ImmuneRACE Cohort 3 recovered participants were defined by two consecutive negative NP/OP PCR tests, healthcare professional clearance, or symptom resolution. In the prospective study, whole blood, serum and a nasopharyngeal or oropharyngeal swab were collected from each participant by mobile phlebotomists. Prospective study participants could optionally give additional blood draws and questionnaires over an approximately 2-month period. Before DNA extraction, prospective study blood samples were shipped either frozen or at room temperature.

The entry originates in a study of blood T cell repertoires in COVID-19 (dated by TCRdb to the early 2020s). Study-wide context: Samples from collaborators originated in the United States, Italy and Spain and spanned both the acute and convalescent phases of COVID-19. The material from the prospective study consisted of cDNA or gDNA derived from T cells, B-cell-depleted T cells, or PBMCs. Deeply sampled blood TCRbeta repertoires from subjects exposed to, actively infected with, or recovered from COVID-19 were included in the dataset. The samples were drawn from the first 160 participants of the ongoing ImmuneRACE study and from more than 1,000 subjects provided by 6 global collaborators. The repertoires were released in a freely available public database meant as a resource for research on the immune response to SARS-CoV-2. Nearly every sample came with metadata listing a de-identified subject ID, COVID-19 status, age in years and sex. HLA class I and class II types, where available, came from metadata supplied by the sample provider rather than from assay-based typing. Findings and caveats that apply to the study as a whole: The quantity of clinical and demographic metadata differed by source and by participant and was supplied without curation.

The immunoSEQ Assay, a bias-controlled multiplex PCR, was used to amplify TCRbeta CDR3 regions from genomic DNA. Per the original workflow: The number of nucleated cells in each sample was estimated from the amplification of reference gene primers within the assay. To quantify the absolute abundance of each unique TCRbeta CDR3 rearrangement, sequence reads were collapsed and filtered. For each sample, productive Simpson clonality was calculated by taking the square root of Simpson's diversity index across productive rearrangements. TCRdb took this table from immuneACCESS and kept in-frame rearrangements with V and J called. Such tables lack part of the clones; where checked against another copy, unresolved V genes explain under half of the gap, and the rest is unexplained. The DNA was the basis for D and trimming; V, J and clone size are from that table. The sample table lists under 300,000 clones, 85% to 90% of them with a count of one. In total, the top ten clones hold less than 2.5% of the sample.

V and J are truncated by 2 bases and 5 bases respectively, leaving an intervening sequence of 12 bases. According to the germline V gene, CDR1 reads KGHSH and CDR2 reads LQKENI. The CDR3 runs 14 residues from the cysteine to the phenylalanine. CDR3 DNA is the only sequence kept; it has 42 bases, read in frame from the first base. The sample was PBMCs or T cells enriched from blood (not recorded which). The sequence derives from a woman under 30 who had recovered from COVID-19. The rearranged chain carries TRBV18 and TRBJ2-5; the D region possibly corresponds to TRBD2 (5 bases align). The CDR3 is CASSPEDASETQYF. The nucleotides read TGTGCCAGCTCACCAGAGGACGCTAGCGAGACCCAGTACTTC.